Listed below are T cell receptor beta chains from one sample, sequenced in a study of shared clonotypes between healthy human individuals. The repertoire was sequenced with immunoSEQ multiplex PCR; TCRdb's copy has only in-frame clones and lacks some. Counted here are approximately 340,000 clones, around 74% occurring once; the ten biggest clones make up approximately 10%. Sample: memory CD4+ T cells sorted from blood. All receptors derive from a man aged 25-40 years in good health. The CDR3 runs from the conserved cysteine through the conserved F or W. Fields, in order: D gene, V gene, J gene, clone size, CDR3 DNA, CDR3 protein. A D gene is named only where the DNA matches it firmly. A clone size is listed for some rows: how often the clone was seen (once, few, many), or a class if it is expanded.

d_gene: TRBD2; v_gene: TRBV15; j_gene: TRBJ2-7; abundance: -; CDR3nt: TGTGCCACCAGCAGAGATCGGGCTAGCGGGAGACGCGAGCAGTACTTC; CDR3aa: CATSRDRASGRREQYF
d_gene: TRBD2; v_gene: TRBV30; j_gene: TRBJ2-3; abundance: -; CDR3nt: TGTGCCTGGACTGTAGCGGGAGCAGATACGCAGTATTTT; CDR3aa: CAWTVAGADTQYF
d_gene: -; v_gene: TRBV18; j_gene: TRBJ2-3; abundance: -; CDR3nt: TGTGCCAGCTCACCTATTGTTTTGCGGGGCCAGCTGAGAGATACGCAGTATTTT; CDR3aa: CASSPIVLRGQLRDTQYF
d_gene: -; v_gene: TRBV6-5; j_gene: TRBJ2-5; abundance: once; CDR3nt: TGTGCCAGCAGCCTTACCGCCTGGCTGAAGACCCAGTACTTC; CDR3aa: CASSLTAWLKTQYF
d_gene: -; v_gene: TRBV2; j_gene: TRBJ1-5; abundance: -; CDR3nt: TGTGCCGTACAAAAACCGGGACTAAGGCAGCCCCAGCATTTT; CDR3aa: CAVQKPGLRQPQHF
d_gene: -; v_gene: TRBV10-3; j_gene: TRBJ1-3; abundance: -; CDR3nt: TGTGCCATCAGTAACGGACAAGGGAACACCATATATTTT; CDR3aa: CAISNGQGNTIYF
d_gene: -; v_gene: TRBV11-3; j_gene: TRBJ1-1; abundance: -; CDR3nt: TGTGCCAGCAGCCTATACATGAACACTGAAGCTTTCTTT; CDR3aa: CASSLYMNTEAFF
d_gene: TRBD2; v_gene: TRBV4-3; j_gene: TRBJ2-7; abundance: -; CDR3nt: TGCGCCAGCAGCCCTCACACCGGGACTACCTACGAGCAGTACTTC; CDR3aa: CASSPHTGTTYEQYF
d_gene: -; v_gene: TRBV11-2; j_gene: TRBJ2-5; abundance: once; CDR3nt: TGTGCCAGCAGCCGAACAGGGTCCCCAGAGACCCAGTACTTC; CDR3aa: CASSRTGSPETQYF
d_gene: -; v_gene: TRBV5-4; j_gene: TRBJ1-1; abundance: -; CDR3nt: TGTGCCAGCAGCTTGAGTGGGAAGGACACTGAAGCTTTCTTT; CDR3aa: CASSLSGKDTEAFF
d_gene: TRBD1; v_gene: TRBV2; j_gene: TRBJ1-5; abundance: few; CDR3nt: TGTGCCAGCAGCCCGACAGGGGGTAACAATCAGCCCCAGCATTTT; CDR3aa: CASSPTGGNNQPQHF
d_gene: TRBD1; v_gene: TRBV7-2; j_gene: TRBJ2-5; abundance: few; CDR3nt: TGTGCCAGTGGACAGGGCCAAGGGGAGACCCAGTACTTC; CDR3aa: CASGQGQGETQYF
d_gene: TRBD2; v_gene: TRBV19; j_gene: TRBJ2-7; abundance: -; CDR3nt: TGTGCCAGTACGGCGCGGGAGGCCGAGCAGTACTTC; CDR3aa: CASTAREAEQYF
d_gene: -; v_gene: TRBV27; j_gene: TRBJ1-5; abundance: few; CDR3nt: TGTGCCAGCAGTCCATCAGACAGGTTTAGCAATCAGCCCCAGCATTTT; CDR3aa: CASSPSDRFSNQPQHF
d_gene: TRBD1; v_gene: TRBV2; j_gene: TRBJ2-3; abundance: -; CDR3nt: TGTGCCAGCAGTAAAGACAGGGGGCCCACAGATACGCAGTATTTT; CDR3aa: CASSKDRGPTDTQYF
d_gene: -; v_gene: TRBV14; j_gene: TRBJ2-7; abundance: once; CDR3nt: TGTGCCAGCAGCCAAAACAGATCGAGCTCCTACGAGCAGTACTTC; CDR3aa: CASSQNRSSSYEQYF
d_gene: TRBD1; v_gene: TRBV7-2; j_gene: TRBJ1-2; abundance: -; CDR3nt: TGTGCCAGCAGCTACAGGGGGCAACAGGGCTACACCTTC; CDR3aa: CASSYRGQQGYTF
d_gene: -; v_gene: TRBV15; j_gene: TRBJ2-7; abundance: -; CDR3nt: TGTGCCACCAGCAGAGATTTAGCGGTCTCCTACGAGCAGTACTTC; CDR3aa: CATSRDLAVSYEQYF
d_gene: TRBD2; v_gene: TRBV14; j_gene: TRBJ2-1; abundance: -; CDR3nt: TGTGCCAGCAGCCAAGGGTCATCCCTAGCGGCTTTCTCCTACAATGAGCAGTTCTTC; CDR3aa: CASSQGSSLAAFSYNEQFF
d_gene: -; v_gene: TRBV4-1; j_gene: TRBJ1-1; abundance: once; CDR3nt: TGCGCCAGCAGCCATACACAGGCGCCGGGTGAAGCTTTCTTT; CDR3aa: CASSHTQAPGEAFF
d_gene: TRBD1; v_gene: TRBV7-9; j_gene: TRBJ1-1; abundance: once; CDR3nt: TGTGCCAGCAGCGTTACAGGGGGCTTCAAGGTTCGCACTGAAGCTTTCTTT; CDR3aa: CASSVTGGFKVRTEAFF
d_gene: -; v_gene: TRBV7-9; j_gene: TRBJ2-1; abundance: -; CDR3nt: TGTGCCAGCAGCTTCCCCCCCGGGGAGTATGAGCAGTTCTTC; CDR3aa: CASSFPPGEYEQFF
d_gene: TRBD1; v_gene: TRBV18; j_gene: TRBJ1-2; abundance: few; CDR3nt: TGTGCCAGTTCAGCCGGCTACCGACAGGGGATAAACTATGGCTACACCTTC; CDR3aa: CASSAGYRQGINYGYTF
d_gene: TRBD2; v_gene: TRBV5-1; j_gene: TRBJ2-3; abundance: -; CDR3nt: TGCGCCAGCAGCCCCGACCCGGGACTAGCGGGCGGGGCGCAGTATTTT; CDR3aa: CASSPDPGLAGGAQYF
d_gene: TRBD2; v_gene: TRBV5-1; j_gene: TRBJ2-1; abundance: few; CDR3nt: TGCGCCAGCAGCTTGACCGGGACTAGCGGCTACAATGAGCAGTTCTTC; CDR3aa: CASSLTGTSGYNEQFF
d_gene: TRBD1; v_gene: TRBV11-3; j_gene: TRBJ2-7; abundance: -; CDR3nt: TGTGCCAGCAGCTTTACCGGGACAGGGGCATCCGAGCAGTACTTC; CDR3aa: CASSFTGTGASEQYF
d_gene: TRBD2; v_gene: TRBV25-1; j_gene: TRBJ2-3; abundance: -; CDR3nt: TGTGCCAGCAGTGATTTCCTTGGAGCGGGAGCGACAGATACGCAGTATTTT; CDR3aa: CASSDFLGAGATDTQYF
d_gene: -; v_gene: TRBV7-3; j_gene: TRBJ2-7; abundance: -; CDR3nt: TGTGCCAGCAGCCGCTTCAGCTCGGGAGAGCAGTACTTC; CDR3aa: CASSRFSSGEQYF
d_gene: TRBD1; v_gene: TRBV28; j_gene: TRBJ1-2; abundance: -; CDR3nt: TGTGCCAGCAGTCTGACAGGGGCCACTCCCTATGGCTACACCTTC; CDR3aa: CASSLTGATPYGYTF
d_gene: -; v_gene: TRBV2; j_gene: TRBJ2-7; abundance: -; CDR3nt: TGTGCCAGCAGTGAAGCAGAGGGCTTCGAGCAGTACTTC; CDR3aa: CASSEAEGFEQYF
d_gene: TRBD1; v_gene: TRBV28; j_gene: TRBJ2-7; abundance: -; CDR3nt: TGTGCCAGCAGTTTCAGTACCGCCCGGTGGGGACAGGGGGCGAACTACGAGCAGTACTTC; CDR3aa: CASSFSTARWGQGANYEQYF
d_gene: -; v_gene: TRBV25-1; j_gene: TRBJ2-7; abundance: few; CDR3nt: TGTGCCAGCAGTGGTCGGGGCTACGAGCAGTACTTC; CDR3aa: CASSGRGYEQYF
d_gene: -; v_gene: TRBV10-1; j_gene: TRBJ2-1; abundance: -; CDR3nt: TGCGCCAGCAGTGATGGTCAGACAGTCTACAATGAGCAGTTCTTC; CDR3aa: CASSDGQTVYNEQFF
d_gene: TRBD1; v_gene: TRBV19; j_gene: TRBJ1-5; abundance: many; CDR3nt: TGTGCCAGTAGTCACCGGGACAGGGGCTTCAATCAGCCCCAGCATTTT; CDR3aa: CASSHRDRGFNQPQHF
d_gene: -; v_gene: TRBV19; j_gene: TRBJ1-4; abundance: once; CDR3nt: TGTGCCAGTAGTCTTGGCGGGATTCGTGAAAAACTGTTTTTT; CDR3aa: CASSLGGIREKLFF
d_gene: TRBD1; v_gene: TRBV5-8; j_gene: TRBJ2-6; abundance: -; CDR3nt: TGTGCCAGCAGCTTGGTGCAGGGGGCAGCTGGGGCCAACGTCCTGACTTTC; CDR3aa: CASSLVQGAAGANVLTF
d_gene: TRBD2; v_gene: TRBV6-1; j_gene: TRBJ2-1; abundance: few; CDR3nt: TGTGCCAGCAGTGGGACTAGCGGGAGGGTTTCCTACAATGAGCAGTTCTTC; CDR3aa: CASSGTSGRVSYNEQFF
d_gene: -; v_gene: TRBV28; j_gene: TRBJ2-1; abundance: -; CDR3nt: TGTGCCAGCAAGAACCCAGGGGGGGTCAATGAGCAGTTCTTC; CDR3aa: CASKNPGGVNEQFF
d_gene: -; v_gene: TRBV6-1; j_gene: TRBJ1-5; abundance: -; CDR3nt: TGTGCCAGCAGTTCCCTGTCTAGCAATCAGCCCCAGCATTTT; CDR3aa: CASSSLSSNQPQHF
d_gene: TRBD2; v_gene: TRBV5-1; j_gene: TRBJ2-1; abundance: many; CDR3nt: TGCGCCAGCAGCGTGACCGGGACTAGCGGACACAATGAGCAGTTCTTC; CDR3aa: CASSVTGTSGHNEQFF
d_gene: -; v_gene: TRBV7-2; j_gene: TRBJ2-7; abundance: few; CDR3nt: TGTGCCAGCAGCTTAGGTTCGGGAGCGGACAAGCAGTACTTC; CDR3aa: CASSLGSGADKQYF
d_gene: -; v_gene: TRBV7-2; j_gene: TRBJ2-7; abundance: once; CDR3nt: TGTGCCAGCAGCTTGAGGGGCCCGTACGAGCAGTACTTC; CDR3aa: CASSLRGPYEQYF
d_gene: -; v_gene: TRBV10-3; j_gene: TRBJ2-5; abundance: once; CDR3nt: TGTGCCATCAGTGTCCAGGGGGGAGGGGAGACCCAGTACTTC; CDR3aa: CAISVQGGGETQYF
d_gene: -; v_gene: TRBV5-6; j_gene: TRBJ2-7; abundance: -; CDR3nt: TGTGCCAGCAGCTTGGAGGGCCGGACTCCACCTCCTTACGAGCAGTACTTC; CDR3aa: CASSLEGRTPPPYEQYF
d_gene: -; v_gene: TRBV10-2; j_gene: TRBJ2-7; abundance: -; CDR3nt: TGCGCCAGCAGTGTACTTGGGGGTAGCTCCTACGAGCAGTACTTC; CDR3aa: CASSVLGGSSYEQYF
d_gene: TRBD2; v_gene: TRBV10-3; j_gene: TRBJ2-3; abundance: -; CDR3nt: TGTGCCATCAGCACGCTAGCGGGAGGAGGAGATACGCAGTATTTT; CDR3aa: CAISTLAGGGDTQYF
d_gene: TRBD1; v_gene: TRBV14; j_gene: TRBJ1-4; abundance: -; CDR3nt: TGTGCCAGCAGCCCCCGACAGGGGTGGAATGAAAAACTGTTTTTT; CDR3aa: CASSPRQGWNEKLFF
d_gene: -; v_gene: TRBV7-2; j_gene: TRBJ1-2; abundance: few; CDR3nt: TGTGCCAGCACCCCGAGGGCAGATATCTTCCCATATGACTATGGCTACACCTTC; CDR3aa: CASTPRADIFPYDYGYTF
d_gene: TRBD1; v_gene: TRBV18; j_gene: TRBJ2-5; abundance: few; CDR3nt: TGTGCCAGCTCACCACCCTCACAGGGGCGCACCCAGTACTTC; CDR3aa: CASSPPSQGRTQYF
d_gene: TRBD2; v_gene: TRBV19; j_gene: TRBJ2-2; abundance: -; CDR3nt: TGTGCCAGTCGAACTAGCGGACACCAAATGAACACCGGGGAGCTGTTTTTT; CDR3aa: CASRTSGHQMNTGELFF
d_gene: -; v_gene: TRBV5-1; j_gene: TRBJ1-2; abundance: few; CDR3nt: TGCGCCAGCAGCTTGGACGCTAGTGGCTACACCTTC; CDR3aa: CASSLDASGYTF
d_gene: TRBD2; v_gene: TRBV7-3; j_gene: TRBJ2-1; abundance: -; CDR3nt: TGTGCCAGCAGCTTTAGCGGGAGCGGCTACAATGAGCAGTTCTTC; CDR3aa: CASSFSGSGYNEQFF
d_gene: -; v_gene: TRBV7-2; j_gene: TRBJ1-2; abundance: -; CDR3nt: TGTGCCAGCAGAACGGGATGGGGGGCCTATGGCTACACCTTC; CDR3aa: CASRTGWGAYGYTF